This T cell receptor (beta chain) was recorded in a study of chemoradiotherapy in HPV16-positive cancers. The study, taken as a whole, reports: Only a couple of HPV16-positive patients supplied the functional HPV-specificity definition. Candidate HPV-specific clones and E7-related TCR motifs grew in tumor during treatment.

V was clipped by 0 bases and J by 3 bases, with 15 bases between them. The CDR3 is 17 residues long. Germline V gives CDR1 LGHNA, CDR2 YNFKEQ. As to this clone: Its antigen remains unknown.

TCRdb's copy holds only in-frame clones and misses some; the assay was immunoSEQ multiplex PCR. The sample consists of 12,000 or so clones, approximately 90% of them appearing once. Samples were taken several times over chemoradiotherapy. This TCR came from a human donor with HPV-associated anogenital cancer. This rearrangement joins TRBV4-2 to TRBJ2-1; D unresolved. Sequencing used blood, obtained from a patient who underwent chemoradiotherapy. CDR3 DNA: TGTGCCAGCAGCCAAGATGTAGGGCGGATGCTCTACAATGAGCAGTTCTTC. This codes for CASSQDVGRMLYNEQFF.